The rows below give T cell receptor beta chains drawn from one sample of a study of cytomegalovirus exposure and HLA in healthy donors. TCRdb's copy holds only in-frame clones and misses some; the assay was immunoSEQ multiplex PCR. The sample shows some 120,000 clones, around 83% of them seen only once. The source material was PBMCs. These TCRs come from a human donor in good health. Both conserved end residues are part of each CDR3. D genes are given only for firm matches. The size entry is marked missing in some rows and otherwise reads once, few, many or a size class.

TGCGCCAGCAGCCAAGGGAAGGGCGGGGGAATCACAGATACGCAGTATTTT	CASSQGKGGGITDTQYF	.	TRBV4-1	17	TRBJ2-3	TRBD2
TGTGCCAGCAGTGGCCGACAGGGCGACACCGGGGAGCTGTTTTTT	CASSGRQGDTGELFF	.	TRBV6-1	15	TRBJ2-2	TRBD1
TGTGCTAGTGGTTTGGTACAAGGAGGGATCTACGAGCAGTACTTC	CASGLVQGGIYEQYF	.	TRBV12-5	15	TRBJ2-7	.
TGTGCCAGCAGCGTAGATGGCGGGGGGATATACAATGAGCAGTTCTTC	CASSVDGGGIYNEQFF	.	TRBV9	16	TRBJ2-1	TRBD2
TGCGCCAGCAGCTTATCCGACAGTGCCCTTGAAGCTTTCTTT	CASSLSDSALEAFF	.	TRBV5-1	14	TRBJ1-1	.
TGCAGCGTTGAACCGCAGGGGGCATGGACAGATACGCAGTATTTT	CSVEPQGAWTDTQYF	.	TRBV29-1	15	TRBJ2-3	TRBD1
TGTGCCAGCAGCTGGGGGGCGGGGGTATATGGCTACACCTTC	CASSWGAGVYGYTF	.	TRBV6-5	14	TRBJ1-2	.
TGTGCCAGCAACGGGGACAGCGTGCACACTGAAGCTTTCTTT	CASNGDSVHTEAFF	.	TRBV6-5	14	TRBJ1-1	TRBD1
TGTGCCAGCAGCGGAGGGGTAGTGAAGGGACAGGGGCTACTCAACTATGGCTACACCTTC	CASSGGVVKGQGLLNYGYTF	.	TRBV9	20	TRBJ1-2	TRBD1
TGCGCCAGCAGCTGGACGACTAGCAGTGAGCAGTTCTTC	CASSWTTSSEQFF	.	TRBV5-1	13	TRBJ2-1	TRBD2
TGTGCCAGCAGCCGATCTACCGGGACTACCTGGGGTGAGCAGTTCTTC	CASSRSTGTTWGEQFF	.	TRBV4-2	16	TRBJ2-1	TRBD2
TGTGCCAGCAGTGAATACCGATGGCCTAATGAAAAACTGTTTTTT	CASSEYRWPNEKLFF	.	TRBV6-1	15	TRBJ1-4	.
TGTGCCAGCAGTGCATTGAAAGCGGCCGGGGAGCTGTTTTTT	CASSALKAAGELFF	.	TRBV27	14	TRBJ2-2	.
TGTGCCAGCAATAGAGGCAGCTTCGGCTACACCTTC	CASNRGSFGYTF	.	TRBV9	12	TRBJ1-2	.
TGTGCCAGCAGCCTTCAGCGGGGGGCCAAAACGGAGCAGTACTTC	CASSLQRGAKTEQYF	once	TRBV7-9	15	TRBJ2-7	TRBD2
TGTGCCAGCAGCTTTGAACAGAAAAATGAAAAACTGTTTTTT	CASSFEQKNEKLFF	few	TRBV7-9	14	TRBJ1-4	.
TGCGCCAGCAGCCAAGGGGAGGGCCCCCGCTCTGGAAACACCATATATTTT	CASSQGEGPRSGNTIYF	once	TRBV4-1	17	TRBJ1-3	.
TGTGCCAACTCCCAGGGGGGCGGCCAAGCTTCACCCCTCCACTTT	CANSQGGGQASPLHF	.	TRBV5-5	15	TRBJ1-6	TRBD1
TGTGCCATCAGCGGGACAGGGGACTATGGCTACACCTTC	CAISGTGDYGYTF	.	TRBV10-3	13	TRBJ1-2	TRBD1
TGCGCCAGCAGCTTGTTGGACTTGGACAATGAGCAGTTCTTC	CASSLLDLDNEQFF	.	TRBV5-1	14	TRBJ2-1	.
TGTGCCAGCAGCCAACCCCAGGGCACAGGGGTCACTGAAGCTTTCTTT	CASSQPQGTGVTEAFF	once	TRBV14	16	TRBJ1-1	TRBD1
TGCGCCAGCAGTCCAGCCCTAGGGCAGGACAGATCCGGGGAGCTGTTTTTT	CASSPALGQDRSGELFF	.	TRBV10-1	17	TRBJ2-2	.
TGTGCCAGCAGCTCAGGGGGAACCTATGGGCAGTACTTC	CASSSGGTYGQYF	.	TRBV7-9	13	TRBJ2-7	TRBD1
TGCGCCAGCAGCTTATCCGTCACCGGGGAGCTGTTTTTT	CASSLSVTGELFF	.	TRBV5-1	13	TRBJ2-2	.
TGCGCCAGCAGCTCCTACATCCCGCCGGGCTACGAGCAGTACTTC	CASSSYIPPGYEQYF	.	TRBV5-1	15	TRBJ2-7	.
TGTGCCAGCAGCCGCTCCGGGTCTAGCGGGGGGACCCAAGAGACCCAGTACTTC	CASSRSGSSGGTQETQYF	.	TRBV11-1	18	TRBJ2-5	TRBD2
TGTGCCAGCAGCTTGGGCAGGGGCGGCAAAAACATTCAGTACTTC	CASSLGRGGKNIQYF	once	TRBV5-5	15	TRBJ2-4	.
TGTGCCAGTACCATGTCGGGAATGGAGTCCTACGAGCAGTACTTC	CASTMSGMESYEQYF	.	TRBV27	15	TRBJ2-7	.
TGTGCCAGCAGCTTACACCCAGGGCAGAACACTGAAGCTTTCTTT	CASSLHPGQNTEAFF	.	TRBV7-8	15	TRBJ1-1	.
TGTGCCAGCAGTGTGTCCGGGAGCAGTGAAGCTTTCTTT	CASSVSGSSEAFF	.	TRBV27	13	TRBJ1-1	.
TGTGCCAGCTTTCAAGGGGACACTGAAGCTTTCTTT	CASFQGDTEAFF	.	TRBV27	12	TRBJ1-1	.
TGTGCCAGCAGCCAAGAGCCCGGGGAGCGTTCACCCCTCCACTTT	CASSQEPGERSPLHF	.	TRBV6-5	15	TRBJ1-6	.
TGTGCCAGCACTCTACGTCTGGGGGCCACTGAAGCTTTCTTT	CASTLRLGATEAFF	.	TRBV28	14	TRBJ1-1	.
TGTGCCAGCAGCTCAGGCCCCGGAGAGACCCAGTACTTC	CASSSGPGETQYF	.	TRBV7-2	13	TRBJ2-5	.
TGTGCCAGCAGCCGCATGCTCGGGGAGAACACTGAAGCTTTCTTT	CASSRMLGENTEAFF	.	TRBV11-2	15	TRBJ1-1	.
TGTGCCAGCAGAGTCCGAACAGGGGTTGATTCACCCCTCCACTTT	CASRVRTGVDSPLHF	.	TRBV2	15	TRBJ1-6	TRBD1
TGTGCCACAAGCCCCCCTCAGAACACTGAAGCTTTCTTT	CATSPPQNTEAFF	.	TRBV2	13	TRBJ1-1	.
TGTGCCAGCCGAACCGAGGGTAGAGTTTCGGGGACTTCAACAAAGACCCAGTACTTC	CASRTEGRVSGTSTKTQYF	.	TRBV2	19	TRBJ2-5	.
TGTGCCAGCAGGGAAGACACTCAGGGCCAGCCCCAGCATTTT	CASREDTQGQPQHF	few	TRBV2	14	TRBJ1-5	.
TGTGCCAGCAGCTTCATGGGAGGCTACGAGCAGTACTTC	CASSFMGGYEQYF	.	TRBV7-3	13	TRBJ2-7	.
TGCGCCAGCAGCTTAGGAGCGGGGCTTCGGAGTGGATCCTACGAGCAGTACTTC	CASSLGAGLRSGSYEQYF	.	TRBV5-1	18	TRBJ2-7	TRBD2
TGTGCCAGCTCCGGCGGGGTGGGGGATACGCAGTATTTT	CASSGGVGDTQYF	.	TRBV5-5	13	TRBJ2-3	.
TGTGCCAGTAGTATAGTATACCAGGGTACCGGGGAGCTGTTTTTT	CASSIVYQGTGELFF	.	TRBV19	15	TRBJ2-2	.
TGTGCCATCAGTGGGGGGGTCGATACAAACACTGAAGCTTTCTTT	CAISGGVDTNTEAFF	once	TRBV10-3	15	TRBJ1-1	.
TGTGCCAGCAGACGGTCACAGGGAAACACCGGGGAGCTGTTTTTT	CASRRSQGNTGELFF	once	TRBV27	15	TRBJ2-2	.
TGTGCCAGCAGTCGGGAGAGCTCCTACGAGCAGTACTTC	CASSRESSYEQYF	.	TRBV6-5	13	TRBJ2-7	.
TGTGCCAGCAGCTTGAACAGTCGGAATTCACCCCTCCACTTT	CASSLNSRNSPLHF	.	TRBV11-2	14	TRBJ1-6	.
TGTTCCAGCAGCTTAGGGGACAGTCGAAACATTCAGTACTTC	CSSSLGDSRNIQYF	.	TRBV7-9	14	TRBJ2-4	TRBD1
TGTGCCAGCACCCCCGTCGGCTCTGGAAACACCATATATTTT	CASTPVGSGNTIYF	.	TRBV9	14	TRBJ1-3	.